This T cell receptor (beta chain) originates from a study of blood T cell repertoires in COVID-19. Whole-study context: Acute and convalescent COVID-19 specimens originated in the United States, Italy and Spain. PBMCs, B-cell-depleted T cells, or T cells were the source of the cDNA or gDNA that made up the material.

In the authors' workflow: Amplification of reference gene primers was used by the study to estimate nucleated cell counts. Some clones are missing from TCRdb's copy, which holds only in-frame ones; the method was immunoSEQ multiplex PCR. That table furnishes V, J and clone size, whereas the DNA furnished D and trimming. The repertoire holds more than 85,000 clones, roughly 85% seen once, with 15% to 20% in the top ten. The J segment lost 9 bases and the V segment lost 4 bases, leaving 5 bases of the junction unmatched. Per germline, CDR1 MGHRA and CDR2 YSYEKL. The CDR3 extends over 15 amino acids. The sequencing sample was made of peripheral blood. The receptor was isolated from a woman aged 55 to 70 with acute or convalescent COVID-19. The V call is TRBV4-1, the J call TRBJ2-1; TRBD2 matches 14 bases. The CDR3 nucleotides are TGCGCCAGCAGCCGGACTAGCGGGGGGTCGGTTGAGCAGTTCTTC. Translated: CASSRTSGGSVEQFF.